The 5 T cell receptor beta chains below all came from one sample that was sequenced in a study of graft-versus-host responses after intestinal transplantation. The method was immunoSEQ multiplex PCR; TCRdb's version includes in-frame clones alone and lacks a portion of them. The sample consists of around 10,000 clones, 80% to 95% of them appearing once. The material sequenced was PBMCs, taken approximately 69 days after transplant. These receptors all come from a human patient who received an intestinal transplant, so some T cells may come from the graft donor.

The chain combines TRBV27 with TRBJ2-7; no definite D call. Deletions cut 3 bases from V and 6 bases from J, with 3 bases between. Per germline, CDR1 MNHEY and CDR2 SMNVEV (reference sequence). The CDR3 loop spans 10 amino acids. The CDR3 region is CASSFGEQYF. CDR3 DNA: TGTGCCAGCAGTTTCGGCGAGCAGTACTTC.

The rearrangement links TRBV7-2 to TRBJ1-1; TRBD1 matches 8 bases. This CDR3 is 14 amino acids long. Germline loops: CDR1 SGHTA, CDR2 FQGNSA. The V gene end was trimmed by 5 bases and the J gene end by 3 bases; junction bases not matched to a gene: 5. CDR3 bases: TGTGCCAGCAGCCTACAGGGGGTTTACACTGAAGCTTTCTTT. Translated: CASSLQGVYTEAFF.

The chain uses TRBV9 and TRBJ2-3; D is tentatively TRBD1 or TRBD2 (5 bases each). The V end lost 2 bases, the J end lost 0 bases, and 7 bases lay between the germline ends. The CDR3 runs 14 residues. The germline CDR1 and CDR2 sequences are SGDLS and YYNGEE. The CDR3 nucleotides read TGTGCCAGCAGCGTTTGGGACAGCACAGATACGCAGTATTTT. Translated, it gives CASSVWDSTDTQYF. The whole variable domain, filled in from reference TRBV9 and TRBJ2-3, reads DSGVTQTPKHLITATGQRVTLRCSPRSGDLSVYWYQQSLDQGLQFLIQYYNGEERAKGNILERFSAQQFPDLHSELNLSSLELGDSALYFCASSVWDSTDTQYFGPGTRLTVL.

The chain uses TRBV5-5 and TRBJ2-7; no definite D call. Germline CDR1 reads SGHKS; CDR2 reads YYEKEE (reference sequence). Trimming shortened V by 0 bases and J by 2 bases, and 6 bases separated the two germline ends. The CDR3 contains 13 residues. The DNA of the CDR3 is TGTGCCAGCAGCTTGGGGGTGGCCTACGAGCAGTACTTC. Amino acids: CASSLGVAYEQYF.

The chain recombines TRBV2 with TRBJ2-1; 7 bases agree with TRBD1. The V gene end was trimmed by 4 bases and the J gene end by 5 bases; junction bases not matched to a gene: 5. Germline V CDR1 and CDR2: SNHLY, FYNNEI. CDR3 length equals 14 residues. This chain's CDR3 is CASSGQGKDNEQFF. DNA of the CDR3: TGTGCCAGCAGTGGACAGGGAAAGGACAATGAGCAGTTCTTC.